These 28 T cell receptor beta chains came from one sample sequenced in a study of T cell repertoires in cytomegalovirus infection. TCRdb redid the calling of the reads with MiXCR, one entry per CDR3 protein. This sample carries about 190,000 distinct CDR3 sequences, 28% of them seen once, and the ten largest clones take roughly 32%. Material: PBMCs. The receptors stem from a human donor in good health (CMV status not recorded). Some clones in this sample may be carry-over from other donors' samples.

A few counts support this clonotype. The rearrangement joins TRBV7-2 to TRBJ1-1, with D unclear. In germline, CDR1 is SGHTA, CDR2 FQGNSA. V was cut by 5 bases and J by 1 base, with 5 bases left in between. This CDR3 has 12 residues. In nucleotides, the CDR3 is TGTGCCAGCAGCCGACCGAACACTGAAGCTTTCTTT. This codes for CASSRPNTEAFF.

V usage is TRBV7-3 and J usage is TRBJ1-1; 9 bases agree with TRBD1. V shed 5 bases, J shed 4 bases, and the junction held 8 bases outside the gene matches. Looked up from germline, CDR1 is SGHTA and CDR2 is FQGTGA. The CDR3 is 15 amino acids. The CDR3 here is CASSPGDRVVTEAFF. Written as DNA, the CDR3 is TGTGCCAGCAGCCCGGGGGACAGGGTGGTCACTGAAGCTTTCTTT.

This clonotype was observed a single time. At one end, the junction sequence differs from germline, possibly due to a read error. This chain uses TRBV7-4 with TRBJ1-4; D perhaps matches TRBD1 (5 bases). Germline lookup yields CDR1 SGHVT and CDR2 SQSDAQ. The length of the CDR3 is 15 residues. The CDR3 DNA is TGTACCAGCAGCCTAGAGGGACGGTACTATGAAAAACTGTTTTTT. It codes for CTSSLEGRYYEKLFF.

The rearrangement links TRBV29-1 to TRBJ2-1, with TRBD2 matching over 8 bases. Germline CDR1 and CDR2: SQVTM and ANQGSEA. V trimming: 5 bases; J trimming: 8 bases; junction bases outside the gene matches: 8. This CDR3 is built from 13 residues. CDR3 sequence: CSVRGGAPHEQFF. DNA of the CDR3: TGCAGCGTTCGGGGGGGGGCCCCCCATGAGCAGTTCTTC.

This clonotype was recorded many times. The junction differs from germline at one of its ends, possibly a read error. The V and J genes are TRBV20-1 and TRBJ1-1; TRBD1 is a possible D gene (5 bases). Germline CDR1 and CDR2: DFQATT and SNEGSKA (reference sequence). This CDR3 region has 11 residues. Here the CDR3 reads CSPRGGTEAFF. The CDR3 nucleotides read TGCAGTCCTAGGGGAGGGACTGAAGCTTTCTTT.

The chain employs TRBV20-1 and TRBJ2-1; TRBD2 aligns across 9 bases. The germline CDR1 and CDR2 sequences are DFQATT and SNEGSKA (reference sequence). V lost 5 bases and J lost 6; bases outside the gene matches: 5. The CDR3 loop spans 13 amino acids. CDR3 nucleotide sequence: TGCAGTGCTGGGGGGCGGGGGGGCAATGAGCAGTTCTTC. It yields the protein CSAGGRGGNEQFF.

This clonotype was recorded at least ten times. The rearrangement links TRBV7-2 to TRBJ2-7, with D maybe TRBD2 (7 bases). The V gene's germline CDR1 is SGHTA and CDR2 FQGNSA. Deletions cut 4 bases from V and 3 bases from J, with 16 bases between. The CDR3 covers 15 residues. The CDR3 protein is CASSSGGLADYEQYF. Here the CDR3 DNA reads TGTGCCAGCAGCTCTGGGGGGCTAGCGGACTACGAGCAGTACTTC. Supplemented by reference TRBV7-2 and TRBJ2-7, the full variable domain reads GAGVSQSPSNKVTEKGKDVELRCDPISGHTALYWYRQSLGQGLEFLIYFQGNSAPDKSGLPSDRFSAERTGGSVSTLTIQRTQQEDSAVYLCASSSGGLADYEQYFGPGTRLTVT.

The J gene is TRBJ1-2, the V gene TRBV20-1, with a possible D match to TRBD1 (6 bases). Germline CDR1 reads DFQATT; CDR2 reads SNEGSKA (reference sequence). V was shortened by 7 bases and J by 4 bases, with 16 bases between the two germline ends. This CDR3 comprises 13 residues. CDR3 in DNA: TGCAGTGTTGGACAGTCTGACGGCTATGGCTACACCTTC. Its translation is CSVGQSDGYGYTF.

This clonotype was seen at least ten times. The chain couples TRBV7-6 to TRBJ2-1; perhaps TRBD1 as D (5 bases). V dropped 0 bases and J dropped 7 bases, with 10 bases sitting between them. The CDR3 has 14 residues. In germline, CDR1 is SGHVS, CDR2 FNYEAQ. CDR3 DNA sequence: TGTGCCAGCAGCTTAGCGGCAGGGTTTAATGAGCAGTTCTTC. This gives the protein CASSLAAGFNEQFF.

The CDR3 nucleotides read TGCAGCGCCCGTCGAACGGTAGACACTGAAGCTTTCTTT. Residues: CSARRTVDTEAFF. V usage is TRBV29-1 and J usage is TRBJ1-1, with no clear D. This CDR3 has 13 amino acids. Germline-derived CDR1 and CDR2 are SQVTM and ANQGSEA. The V and J ends lost 7 bases and 3 bases respectively, with 15 bases between them.

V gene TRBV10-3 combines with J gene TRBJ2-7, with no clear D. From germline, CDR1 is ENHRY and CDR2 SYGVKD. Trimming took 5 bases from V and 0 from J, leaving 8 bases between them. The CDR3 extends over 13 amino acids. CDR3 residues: CAISNRSSYEQYF. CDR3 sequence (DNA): TGTGCCATCAGTAATAGGAGCTCCTACGAGCAGTACTTC.

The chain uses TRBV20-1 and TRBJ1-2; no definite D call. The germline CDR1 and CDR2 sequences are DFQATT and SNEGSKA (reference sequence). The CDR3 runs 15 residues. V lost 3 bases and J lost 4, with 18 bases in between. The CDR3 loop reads CSARRVADAGYGYTF. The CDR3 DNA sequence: TGCAGTGCTAGGAGGGTGGCGGACGCGGGCTATGGCTACACCTTC.

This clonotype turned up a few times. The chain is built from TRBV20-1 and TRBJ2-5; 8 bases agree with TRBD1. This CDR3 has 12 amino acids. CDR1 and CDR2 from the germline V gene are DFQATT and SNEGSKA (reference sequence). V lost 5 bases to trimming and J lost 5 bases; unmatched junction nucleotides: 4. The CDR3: CSALTGEETQYF. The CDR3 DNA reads TGCAGTGCTCTGACAGGGGAGGAGACCCAGTACTTC.

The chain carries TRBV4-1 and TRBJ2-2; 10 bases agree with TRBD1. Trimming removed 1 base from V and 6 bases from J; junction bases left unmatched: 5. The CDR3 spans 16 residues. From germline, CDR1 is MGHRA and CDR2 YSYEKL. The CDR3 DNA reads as TGCGCCAGCAGCCAAGTGACAGGGGGCACTGCCGGGGAGCTGTTTTTT. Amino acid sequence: CASSQVTGGTAGELFF.

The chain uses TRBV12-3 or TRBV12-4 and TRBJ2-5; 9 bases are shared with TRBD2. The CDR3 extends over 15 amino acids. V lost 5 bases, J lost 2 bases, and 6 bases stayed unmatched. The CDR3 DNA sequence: TGTGCCAGCAGTAGTGGACTAGCGAAGCAAGAGACCCAGTACTTC. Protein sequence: CASSSGLAKQETQYF.

The CDR3 is CASSSTSPGQGTYEQYF. CDR3 bases: TGTGCCAGCAGCTCAACAAGCCCGGGACAGGGGACCTACGAGCAGTACTTC. This chain links TRBV7-3 with TRBJ2-7; 10 nucleotides match TRBD1. Germline V gene data show CDR1 as SGHTA and CDR2 as FQGTGA. V gave up 4 bases and J gave up 2 bases; unmatched junction bases: 11. The CDR3 runs to 17 residues. The variable domain in full, completed from reference TRBV7-3 and TRBJ2-7, reads GAGVSQTPSNKVTEKGKYVELRCDPISGHTALYWYRQSLGQGPEFLIYFQGTGAADDSGLPNDRFFAVRPEGSVSTLKIQRTERGDSAVYLCASSSTSPGQGTYEQYFGPGTRLTVT.

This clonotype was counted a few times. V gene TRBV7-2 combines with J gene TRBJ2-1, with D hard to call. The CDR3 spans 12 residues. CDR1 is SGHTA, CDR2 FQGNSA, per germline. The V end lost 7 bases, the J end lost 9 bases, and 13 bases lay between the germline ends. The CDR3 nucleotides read TGTGCCAGCACCTTGCCCCTTGGTGAGCAGTTCTTC. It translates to CASTLPLGEQFF. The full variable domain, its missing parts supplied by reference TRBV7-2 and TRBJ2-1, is GAGVSQSPSNKVTEKGKDVELRCDPISGHTALYWYRQSLGQGLEFLIYFQGNSAPDKSGLPSDRFSAERTGGSVSTLTIQRTQQEDSAVYLCASTLPLGEQFFGPGTRLTVL.

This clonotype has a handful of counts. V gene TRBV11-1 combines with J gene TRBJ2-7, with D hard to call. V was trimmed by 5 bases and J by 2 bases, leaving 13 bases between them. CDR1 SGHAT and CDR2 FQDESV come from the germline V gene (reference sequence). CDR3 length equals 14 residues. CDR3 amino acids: CASSRTTIAYEQYF. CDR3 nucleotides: TGTGCCAGCAGCCGTACAACTATCGCCTACGAGCAGTACTTC.

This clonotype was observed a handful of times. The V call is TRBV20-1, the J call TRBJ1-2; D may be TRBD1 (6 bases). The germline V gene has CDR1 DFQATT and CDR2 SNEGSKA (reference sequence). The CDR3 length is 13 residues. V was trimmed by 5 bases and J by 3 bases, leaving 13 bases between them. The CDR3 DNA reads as TGCAGTGCTTTCCAGGACAGCTACTATGGCTACACCTTC. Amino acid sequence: CSAFQDSYYGYTF.

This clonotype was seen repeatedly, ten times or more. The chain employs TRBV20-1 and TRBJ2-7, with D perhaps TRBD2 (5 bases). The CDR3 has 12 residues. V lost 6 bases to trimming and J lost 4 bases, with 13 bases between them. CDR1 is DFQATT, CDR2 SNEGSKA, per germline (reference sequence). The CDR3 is CSASEREYEQYF. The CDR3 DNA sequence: TGCAGTGCCTCGGAGAGGGAGTACGAGCAGTACTTC.

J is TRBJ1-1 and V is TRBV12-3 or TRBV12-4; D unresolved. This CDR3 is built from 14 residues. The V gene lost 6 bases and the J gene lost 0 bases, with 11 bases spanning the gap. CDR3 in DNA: TGTGCCAGCAGCTCGGCCGGCTTGAACACTGAAGCTTTCTTT. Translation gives CASSSAGLNTEAFF.

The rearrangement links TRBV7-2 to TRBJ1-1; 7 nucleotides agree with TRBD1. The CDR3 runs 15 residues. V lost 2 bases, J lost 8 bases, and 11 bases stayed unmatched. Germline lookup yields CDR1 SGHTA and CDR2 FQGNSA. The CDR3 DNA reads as TGTGCCAGCAGCTTATTCGCTCGGGAGGGGGCAGAAGCTTTCTTT. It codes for CASSLFAREGAEAFF.

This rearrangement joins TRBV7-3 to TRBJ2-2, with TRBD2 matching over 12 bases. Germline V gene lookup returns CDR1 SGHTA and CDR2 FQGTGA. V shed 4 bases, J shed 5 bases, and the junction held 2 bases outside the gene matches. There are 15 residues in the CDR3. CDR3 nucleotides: TGTGCCAGCAGCTCCCTAGCGGGGGGGACCGGGGAGCTGTTTTTT. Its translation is CASSSLAGGTGELFF.

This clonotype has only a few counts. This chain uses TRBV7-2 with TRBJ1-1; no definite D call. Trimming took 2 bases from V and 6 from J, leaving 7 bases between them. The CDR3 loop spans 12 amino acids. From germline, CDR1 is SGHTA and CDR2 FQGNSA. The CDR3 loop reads CASSLRVAEAFF. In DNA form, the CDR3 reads TGTGCCAGCAGCTTACGCGTCGCTGAAGCTTTCTTT. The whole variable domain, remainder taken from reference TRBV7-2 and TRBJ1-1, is GAGVSQSPSNKVTEKGKDVELRCDPISGHTALYWYRQSLGQGLEFLIYFQGNSAPDKSGLPSDRFSAERTGGSVSTLTIQRTQQEDSAVYLCASSLRVAEAFFGQGTRLTVV.

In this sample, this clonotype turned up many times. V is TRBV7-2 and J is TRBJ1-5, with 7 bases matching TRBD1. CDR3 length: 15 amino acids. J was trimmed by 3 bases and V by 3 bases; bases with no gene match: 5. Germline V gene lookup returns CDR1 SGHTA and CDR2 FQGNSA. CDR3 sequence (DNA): TGTGCCAGCAGCTTGGGGACAGTGAACAATCAGCCCCAGCATTTT. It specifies CASSLGTVNNQPQHF.

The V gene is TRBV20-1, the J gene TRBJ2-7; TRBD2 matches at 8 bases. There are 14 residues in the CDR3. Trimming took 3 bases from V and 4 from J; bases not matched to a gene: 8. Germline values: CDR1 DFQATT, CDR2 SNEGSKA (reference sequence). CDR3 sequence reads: CSARKRGGSYEQYF. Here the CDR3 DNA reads TGCAGTGCTAGGAAACGGGGGGGTTCGTACGAGCAGTACTTC.

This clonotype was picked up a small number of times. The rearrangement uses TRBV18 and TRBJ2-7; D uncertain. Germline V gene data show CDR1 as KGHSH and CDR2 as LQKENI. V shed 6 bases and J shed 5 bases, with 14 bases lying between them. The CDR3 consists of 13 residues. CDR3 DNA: TGTGCCAGCTCCCTCGACACCCCCAACGAGCAGTACTTC. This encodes CASSLDTPNEQYF.

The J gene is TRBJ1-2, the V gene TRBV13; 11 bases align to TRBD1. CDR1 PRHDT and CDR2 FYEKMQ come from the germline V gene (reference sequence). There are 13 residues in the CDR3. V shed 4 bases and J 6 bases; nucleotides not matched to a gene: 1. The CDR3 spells CASSSGQGDGYTF. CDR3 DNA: TGTGCCAGCAGCTCGGGACAGGGGGATGGCTACACCTTC.